The clone carrying this T cell receptor (beta chain) came up a few times. Its antigen is not known. These data belong to a study of vaccination effects on CD4 cells after COVID-19. Looking at the study overall: The researchers cultured fewer than 2.5 million PBMC per well with approximately 10 IU/ml IL-2 and approximately 9.9 ug/ml peptides. Overall study findings and caveats: Only a few convalescent patients and no early post-infection timepoints featured in the study. The study found marked clonal contraction of infection- and vaccine-induced clones late after vaccination.

Profiling relied on immunoSEQ multiplex PCR, and the TCRdb table lists in-frame clones only, not all of them. Of under 50,000 clones in the sample, about 75% were seen once. It was after 10 days of culture that CD4+ T cells were isolated. Between March and December 2020, the person had a SARS-CoV-2 infection that PCR confirmed. Germline V gene data show CDR1 as SGHRS and CDR2 as YFSETQ. CDR3 length: 15 residues. Deletions cut 1 base from V and 2 bases from J, with 12 bases between. The sequencing used CD4+ T cells from PBMCs cultured without peptide, collected before COVID-19 vaccination. The rearrangement links TRBV5-1 to TRBJ1-2, with D possibly being TRBD1 (5 bases). The receptor was isolated from a human donor who had a prior SARS-CoV-2 infection. The chain's CDR3 is CASSLTGGSNYGYTF. CDR3 coding DNA: TGCGCCAGCAGCTTGACCGGGGGTTCCAACTATGGCTACACCTTC.